This entry lists 3 T cell receptor beta chains sequenced from one sample in a study of control samples from healthy donors and cancer patients. Some clones are missing from TCRdb's copy, which holds only in-frame ones; the method was immunoSEQ multiplex PCR. The data show around 100,000 clones, with about nine tenths seen just once and under 4% held by the top ten. Sequencing was done on a sample of blood. The origin of the receptors is a woman under 30 in good health.

V usage is TRBV7-8 and J usage is TRBJ2-1; D not resolved. Germline loops: CDR1 SGHVS, CDR2 FQNEAQ. Trimming stripped 1 base from V and 5 bases from J, with 6 bases between. The CDR3 spans 13 residues. The CDR3 nucleotides are TGTGCCAGCAGCTTAGATCGGAACAATGAGCAGTTCTTC. This translates into CASSLDRNNEQFF.

The rearrangement joins TRBV6-2 or TRBV6-3 to TRBJ1-3, with D possibly matching TRBD1 (5 bases). The CDR3 runs to 21 residues. CDR1 and CDR2 from the germline V gene are MNHEY and SVGEGT. V was cut by 3 bases and J by 0 bases, with 27 bases left in between. In nucleotides, the CDR3 is TGTGCCAGCAGTTATCGCTGGTTGGGGGGATTTCTAAGAAGCTCTGGAAACACCATATATTTT. Translation: CASSYRWLGGFLRSSGNTIYF.

This clone appeared a few times. This sequence joins TRBV7-8 and TRBJ1-1; D is unclear. The V end lost 0 bases, the J end lost 8 bases, and 7 bases lay between the germline ends. The CDR3 extends over 12 amino acids. Germline lookup yields CDR1 SGHVS and CDR2 FQNEAQ. The CDR3 reads CASSLAPAEAFF. In DNA form, the CDR3 reads TGTGCCAGCAGCTTAGCGCCGGCAGAAGCTTTCTTT.